This note documents a single T cell receptor (beta chain) sequence. Antigen specificity is unknown. V was pared by 8 bases and J by 7 bases, with 15 bases between. Germline V CDR1 and CDR2: SGHNT, YENEEA. This CDR3 region has 13 residues. The data derive from a study of long-term antiretroviral therapy in people with HIV. The study's findings and limits: Pre-ART expanded TRB clones stayed dominant throughout, though often decreasing after ART.

At survey level, the immunoSEQ assay was run in its v3.0 version. Here immunoSEQ multiplex PCR was the method, and the copy in TCRdb shows in-frame clones only, minus some. The sample has around 40,000 clones, approximately 86% seen once. This receptor was obtained from a woman aged 18-35 years with HIV. The gene calls are TRBV11-3 and TRBJ2-1, with D unresolved. The sample here was unsorted PBMCs, taken just before starting antiretroviral therapy. The CDR3 spells CASALSGRNEQFF. The DNA for the CDR3 is TGTGCCAGCGCTCTAAGTGGCCGGAATGAGCAGTTCTTC.